This T cell receptor (beta chain) is from a study of response to subunit inactivated influenza vaccine. General observations from the study: The study's authors posited that every seasonal influenza vaccination enlists few new T cells.

Comment on this clonotype: Its antigen is still unknown.

The V end lost 6 bases, the J end lost 5 bases, and 19 bases lay between the germline ends. Germline V gene lookup returns CDR1 ENHRY and CDR2 SYGVKD. The CDR3 has 15 residues. TCRdb recomputed calls from the RT-PCR reads with MiXCR, one row per CDR3 protein. The sample holds around 320,000 distinct CDR3 sequences, 20% to 25% seen once. The chain employs TRBV10-3 and TRBJ2-5; TRBD2 might be the D (6 bases). The sequence was obtained from a man between 50 and 69 years old who received an inactivated influenza vaccine. The source was PBMCs from blood, collected less than 22 months after vaccination. The CDR3 loop reads CAISGGPGGSETQYF. CDR3 sequence (DNA): TGTGCCATCAGCGGGGGTCCCGGAGGAAGCGAGACCCAGTACTTC.